Sequencing of this T cell receptor beta chain was carried out in a study of blood T cell repertoires in COVID-19. In the study overall: Samples of COVID-19 (acute and convalescent) were obtained from the United States, Italy and Spain. From T cells, B-cell-depleted T cells, or PBMCs came the material, which was cDNA or gDNA.

In the source study's methods: Reference gene primer amplification in the assay estimated nucleated cell counts. Profiled with immunoSEQ multiplex PCR; TCRdb holds only in-frame clones, not every one. D and trimming were read from the DNA, whereas the V and J calls and clone size are those reported in that table. The table includes 120,000 or so clones, around 89% detected once. This CDR3 has 15 amino acids. Germline assignment: CDR1 KGHSH and CDR2 LQKENI. V shed 0 bases and J shed 2 bases, with 7 bases lying between them. This clonotype originated in a man aged 50 or older with acute or convalescent COVID-19. The V gene is TRBV18, the J gene TRBJ2-2; D perhaps matches TRBD2 (5 bases). Sequencing was done on a sample of peripheral blood. The CDR3 loop is CASSPPAGNTGELFF. The CDR3 DNA is TGTGCCAGCTCACCACCGGCGGGCAACACCGGGGAGCTGTTTTTT.